This T cell receptor (beta chain) was captured in a study of CD8 T cells in ankylosing spondylitis. Overall study findings and caveats: Characteristic, it appeared, of ankylosing spondylitis blood was a TCR beta motif of eight highly homologous variants. Reports say disease-linked clones showed up significantly more in matched ankylosing spondylitis synovial fluid.

The germline V and J ends were trimmed by 0 bases and 5 bases, with 16 bases remaining between them. CDR3 length: 15 residues. Germline V gene data show CDR1 as DFQATT and CDR2 as SNEGSKA (reference sequence). A quantitative 5'-RACE method, one with molecular barcodes, was used to make TCR beta libraries. TCRdb redid the calling of the 5' RACE reads with MiXCR, one entry per CDR3 protein. Of approximately 150,000 distinct CDR3 sequences in the sample, roughly a third were seen once. Concerning this clonotype: The antigen remains unidentified.

The chain has TRBV20-1 and TRBJ1-1; weak D call: TRBD1 (6 bases). This clonotype was sampled from a male donor with ankylosing spondylitis. The source material was synovial fluid, either unsorted or a sorted T cell fraction (not recorded which). The chain's CDR3 is CSARDQGGSRTEAFF. The CDR3, as DNA: TGCAGTGCTAGAGATCAAGGGGGTTCGAGGACTGAAGCTTTCTTT.